One and the same sample provided the 18 T cell receptor beta chains below, sequenced in a study of read filtering for tumor transcriptome and immune sequencing. Molecular barcoded adaptors covering alpha/delta and beta/gamma chains were used on around 400 ng RNA. TCRdb re-analysed the reads in MiXCR, keeping a single row per CDR3 protein. The sample has 93,000 or so distinct CDR3 sequences; roughly 21% are singletons. The specimen sequenced was a population of CD138-negative cells sorted from bone marrow. Receptor source: a donor at least 40 years old with multiple myeloma.

This clonotype was seen many times. The V and J genes are TRBV10-3 and TRBJ2-3; D is possibly TRBD1 (6 bases). CDR1 and CDR2 from the germline V gene are ENHRY and SYGVKD. The CDR3 covers 14 residues. V was shortened by 11 bases and J by 6 bases, with 21 bases between the two germline ends. The CDR3 protein is CAAQSRGTGDTQYF. The CDR3 DNA follows: TGTGCCGCGCAATCAAGGGGTACAGGGGATACGCAGTATTTT.

This clonotype was counted at least ten times. The gene calls are TRBV2 and TRBJ2-5, with TRBD2 identical over 10 bases. J was trimmed by 4 bases and V by 5 bases; bases with no gene match: 4. This CDR3 is built from 14 residues. In germline, CDR1 is SNHLY, CDR2 FYNNEI. The CDR3 is CASSLERGGETQYF. The CDR3 DNA reads as TGTGCCAGCAGTCTTGAGCGGGGGGGAGAGACCCAGTACTTC.

This clonotype occurred once. With only one base between it and a far larger clone, this is likely a read error. The rearrangement joins TRBV7-9 to TRBJ2-1, with 7 bases identical to TRBD2. In germline, CDR1 is SEHNR, CDR2 FQNEAQ (reference sequence). This CDR3 has 16 amino acids. This chain's CDR3 is CASGLDGGFSYNEQFF. The CDR3 DNA reads TGTGCCAGCGGCTTAGACGGGGGGTTCTCCTACAATGAGCAGTTCTTC.

This rearrangement joins TRBV2 to TRBJ1-5; D is uncertain. The CDR3 has 15 residues. Germline assignment: CDR1 SNHLY and CDR2 FYNNEI. The V gene lost 4 bases and the J gene lost 3 bases, with 13 bases spanning the gap. CDR3 region: CASSGELGPNQPQHF. Here the CDR3 DNA reads TGTGCCAGCAGTGGGGAACTCGGCCCCAATCAGCCCCAGCATTTT. The variable domain in full, completed from reference TRBV2 and TRBJ1-5, reads EPEVTQTPSHQVTQMGQEVILRCVPISNHLYFYWYRQILGQKVEFLVSFYNNEISEKSEIFDDQFSVERPDGSNFTLKIRSTKLEDSAMYFCASSGELGPNQPQHFGDGTRLSIL.

V and J are TRBV20-1 and TRBJ1-1; perhaps TRBD1 as D (6 bases). The germline V gene has CDR1 DFQATT and CDR2 SNEGSKA (reference sequence). Trimming took off 0 bases at V and 3 bases at J, with 14 bases between the two ends. This CDR3 spans 15 amino acids. CDR3 loop: CSARDEGGLDTEAFF. CDR3 DNA sequence: TGCAGTGCTAGAGATGAAGGGGGATTGGACACTGAAGCTTTCTTT.

As concerns this clonotype: A read error may be the cause here, since a much bigger clone is one base away. This sequence joins TRBV20-1 and TRBJ2-2; the D is unclear. Germline CDR1 is DFQATT and CDR2 is SNEGSKA (reference sequence). CDR3 size: 15 residues. CDR3: CSARENGPNAGELFF. The CDR3 DNA reads as TGCAGTGCTAGAGAGAATGGCCCGAACGCCGGGGAGCTGTTTTTT.

The CDR3 DNA reads TGTGCCAGCAGCTCAGACAGGGCCGAGCAGTACTTC. Its translation is CASSSDRAEQYF. J is TRBJ2-7 and V is TRBV28; 7 bases agree with TRBD1. J was trimmed by 6 bases and V by 6 bases; bases with no gene match: 5. The CDR3 sequence is 12 residues long. The germline V gene encodes CDR1 MDHEN and CDR2 SYDVKM.

This clonotype was seen at least ten times. The chain links TRBV20-1 to TRBJ2-4; no firm D call. The CDR3 runs to 13 residues. Trimming took 5 bases from V and 6 from J, leaving 14 bases between them. Per germline, CDR1 DFQATT and CDR2 SNEGSKA (reference sequence). Here the CDR3 reads CSAARDGRNIQYF. In DNA form, the CDR3 reads TGCAGTGCTGCCCGAGATGGGCGAAACATTCAGTACTTC.

The chain carries TRBV7-9 and TRBJ1-2, with D perhaps TRBD1 (5 bases). The germline CDR1 and CDR2 sequences are SEHNR and FQNEAQ (reference sequence). Trimming took off 5 bases at V and 3 bases at J, with 7 bases between the two ends. The CDR3 loop spans 12 amino acids. The CDR3 DNA reads as TGTGCCAGCAGCGGACAACACTATGGCTACACCTTC. This encodes CASSGQHYGYTF.

In its sample, this clonotype was seen many times. The chain recombines TRBV6-6 with TRBJ2-7, with 7 positions matching TRBD1. The CDR3 totals 15 residues. Losses at the gene ends were 0 bases for V and 3 bases for J; bases not matched to a gene: 5. Germline V gene lookup returns CDR1 MNHNY and CDR2 SVGAGI (reference sequence). The CDR3 region has the DNA TGTGCCAGCAGTTACTCGGGACAGAATAACTACGAGCAGTACTTC. This codes for CASSYSGQNNYEQYF.

Worth noting for this clonotype: A far larger clone lies a single base away; this is likely a read error. The V call is TRBV7-9, the J call TRBJ2-1, with D possibly matching TRBD1 (5 bases). The CDR3 loop spans 12 amino acids. Germline values: CDR1 SEHNR, CDR2 FQNEAQ (reference sequence). In DNA form, the CDR3 reads TGTGCCAGCAGTTTAGGACACAATGAGCAGCTCTTC. Translated: CASSLGHNEQLF.

This clonotype was recorded a few times. The CDR3 bases are TGTGCCAGCAGCCTCGGGTTAACCAGCTTGAATGGCTACACCTTC. Translating it yields CASSLGLTSLNGYTF. The chain uses TRBV5-4 and TRBJ1-2; no definite D call. Looked up from germline, CDR1 is SGHNT and CDR2 is YYREEE (reference sequence). The CDR3 consists of 15 residues. V lost 4 bases and J 6 bases, leaving 19 bases between the germline ends.

This clonotype has a count of ten or more. This rearrangement joins TRBV3-1 to TRBJ2-2; no clear D gene. The CDR3 extends over 15 amino acids. CDR1 is LGHDT, CDR2 YNNKEL, per germline (reference sequence). Trimming shortened V by 1 base and J by 4 bases, and 10 bases separated the two germline ends. The CDR3 loop is CASSQVNGFTGELFF. The CDR3 DNA sequence: TGTGCCAGCAGCCAAGTTAATGGGTTCACCGGGGAGCTGTTTTTT.

This clonotype was picked up many times. The chain couples TRBV14 to TRBJ1-3; 9 bases are shared with TRBD1. The CDR3 consists of 16 residues. V was pared by 5 bases and J by 5 bases, with 10 bases of the junction left unmatched. Germline CDR1 is SGHDN and CDR2 is FVKESK. This chain's CDR3 is CASSADRGKLRNTIYF. DNA of the CDR3: TGTGCCAGCAGCGCGGACAGGGGCAAGTTGAGAAACACCATATATTTT.

This clonotype was picked up many times. The V call is TRBV2, the J call TRBJ1-1; D not certain. There are 13 residues in the CDR3. The germline V gene has CDR1 SNHLY and CDR2 FYNNEI. Trimming stripped 8 bases from V and 2 bases from J, with 12 bases between. The CDR3 region has the DNA TGTGCCAGCGGCCTGTGGGGTAACACTGAAGCTTTCTTT. Encoded protein: CASGLWGNTEAFF.

This clonotype has a count of ten or more. The chain recombines TRBV6-1 with TRBJ1-1, with a weak D call TRBD1 (5 bases). Trimming stripped 2 bases from V and 1 base from J, with 14 bases between. This CDR3 region has 16 residues. Germline CDR1 MNHNS, CDR2 SASEGT. In nucleotides, the CDR3 is TGTGCCAGCAGTGAATGGTCCGGGGCGGGGAACACTGAAGCTTTCTTT. Its protein is CASSEWSGAGNTEAFF.

This clonotype was seen many times. The V call is TRBV25-1, the J call TRBJ2-3; TRBD1 agrees at 7 bases. The germline V gene has CDR1 MGHDK and CDR2 SYGVNS. J lost 2 bases, V lost 8 bases, and 4 bases had no gene match. CDR3 length: 13 residues. The CDR3 DNA sequence: TGTGCCAGCGGGGACAGTAACACAGATACGCAGTATTTT. It specifies CASGDSNTDTQYF.

The V gene is TRBV11-2, the J gene TRBJ2-3; no clear D. The CDR3 has 15 residues. V lost 2 bases and J lost 2, with 11 bases in between. In germline, CDR1 is SGHAT, CDR2 FQNNGV. The chain's CDR3 is CASSLNGYHTDTQYF. CDR3 bases: TGTGCCAGCAGCTTAAACGGCTACCACACAGATACGCAGTATTTT.